What follows are 32 T cell receptor beta chains derived from one specimen sequenced in a study of shared clonotypes between healthy human individuals. Method: immunoSEQ multiplex PCR; TCRdb's copy keeps in-frame clones and lacks some. The sample has about 2.4 million clones; roughly nine tenths are singletons. The source material was naive CD4+ T cells sorted from blood. Specified subset: CD45RA+ positively selected. These receptor sequences come from a man younger than 35 in good health.

Comment on this clone: In the same sample, other DNA sequences code for this CDR3. The chain couples TRBV6-5 to TRBJ1-1; a weak D match, TRBD1 (6 bases). The germline V and J ends were trimmed by 2 bases and 1 base, with 11 bases remaining between them. CDR1 is MNHEY, CDR2 SVGAGI, per germline. This CDR3 spans 15 amino acids. DNA for the CDR3: TGTGCCAGCAGTTACCGAGAGACAGGGAACACTGAAGCTTTCTTT. Translated: CASSYRETGNTEAFF.

This clone was observed a few times. Additional DNA sequences in this sample encode the identical CDR3. The CDR3 loop is CASSQGTGGNEQFF. In DNA form, the CDR3 reads TGCGCCAGCAGCCAAGGGACAGGGGGAAATGAGCAGTTCTTC. The V call is TRBV4-1, the J call TRBJ2-1; 10 positions match TRBD1. The CDR3 totals 14 residues. CDR1 is MGHRA, CDR2 YSYEKL, per germline. Losses at the gene ends were 1 base for V and 7 bases for J; bases not matched to a gene: 1.

A word on this clone: Within the sample, other DNA sequences also encode this same CDR3. V usage is TRBV18 and J usage is TRBJ2-7; D is uncertain. CDR1 and CDR2 (germline): KGHSH, LQKENI. V was trimmed by 3 bases and J by 1 base, leaving 10 bases between them. CDR3 length: 14 residues. The CDR3 nucleotides read TGTGCCAGCTCACCGGACGGTGGGTCCTACGAGCAGTACTTC. This translates into CASSPDGGSYEQYF.

The chain couples TRBV7-8 to TRBJ1-3, with no clear D. V was pared by 1 base and J by 0 bases, with 10 bases between. From germline, CDR1 is SGHVS and CDR2 FQNEAQ. The CDR3 is 16 amino acids. CDR3 in DNA: TGTGCCAGCAGCTTAGTAGCAGGCCTCTCTGGAAACACCATATATTTT. Its protein product is CASSLVAGLSGNTIYF.

The rearrangement joins TRBV30 to TRBJ2-1; 7 bases map to TRBD2. The V gene end was trimmed by 7 bases and the J gene end by 4 bases; junction bases not matched to a gene: 10. The germline V gene encodes CDR1 GTSNPN and CDR2 SVGIG (reference sequence). This CDR3 spans 14 amino acids. CDR3 sequence: CASAGVGGYNEQFF. The CDR3 nucleotides are TGTGCCTCCGCCGGGGTGGGAGGGTACAATGAGCAGTTCTTC.

The V call is TRBV30, the J call TRBJ2-2, with D perhaps TRBD2 (5 bases). The CDR3 is 15 residues long. Germline values: CDR1 GTSNPN, CDR2 SVGIG (reference sequence). V was pared by 1 base and J by 1 base, with 10 bases between. The CDR3 DNA sequence: TGTGCCTGGAGTGGAGGAGGTGGGAACACCGGGGAGCTGTTTTTT. Translating it yields CAWSGGGGNTGELFF.

The rearrangement links TRBV9 to TRBJ2-2, with 10 bases fitting TRBD1. The CDR3 totals 16 residues. CDR1 and CDR2 from the germline V gene are SGDLS and YYNGEE. Trimming at V came to 4 bases and at J to 6 bases, leaving 9 bases not matched to a gene. DNA for the CDR3: TGTGCCAGCAGCCCCGGGACAGGGGAATTTGCCGGGGAGCTGTTTTTT. Encoded protein: CASSPGTGEFAGELFF.

CDR3 in DNA: TGTGCCAGCAGTTACTCCTTCGAGGCGGGGGGCACCTTC. Encoded protein: CASSYSFEAGGTF. The rearrangement uses TRBV6-6 and TRBJ1-2, with TRBD1 as a possible D gene (5 bases). The CDR3 covers 13 residues. Germline CDR1 MNHNY, CDR2 SVGAGI (reference sequence). Trimming took off 0 bases at V and 13 bases at J, with 15 bases between the two ends.

CDR3 protein: CASSQDERNTGELFF. CDR3 nucleotides: TGTGCCAGCAGCCAAGATGAACGGAACACCGGGGAGCTGTTTTTT. V usage is TRBV4-2 and J usage is TRBJ2-2, with D unresolved. The germline V and J ends were trimmed by 0 bases and 1 base, with 6 bases remaining between them. Germline V CDR1 and CDR2: LGHNA, YNFKEQ. The CDR3 consists of 15 residues.

This sequence joins TRBV28 and TRBJ2-1, with TRBD2 matching over 8 bases. Germline assignment: CDR1 MDHEN and CDR2 SYDVKM. Unmatched junction bases numbered 8, after V lost 6 bases and J lost 4 bases. The CDR3 runs to 15 residues. The CDR3 protein is CASSVAGTSYNEQFF. In nucleotides, the CDR3 is TGTGCCAGCAGCGTAGCGGGGACCTCATACAATGAGCAGTTCTTC.

To note about this clone: Additional DNA sequences in this sample encode the identical CDR3. This chain's CDR3 is CASSPPGRNQPQHF. The CDR3 region has the DNA TGTGCCAGCAGTCCCCCTGGACGCAATCAGCCCCAGCATTTT. The chain combines TRBV6-5 with TRBJ1-5; D not resolved. V lost 5 bases and J lost 2, with 10 bases in between. The CDR3 covers 14 residues. Germline loops: CDR1 MNHEY, CDR2 SVGAGI.

The rearrangement links TRBV29-1 to TRBJ2-5; no definite D call. The CDR3 totals 12 residues. CDR1 SQVTM and CDR2 ANQGSEA come from the germline V gene. V was clipped by 3 bases and J by 4 bases, with 9 bases between them. The CDR3 sequence: CSVERILETQYF. CDR3 sequence (DNA): TGCAGCGTTGAGCGAATATTAGAGACCCAGTACTTC.

V usage is TRBV6-1 and J usage is TRBJ1-1; D is unresolved. The CDR3 consists of 13 residues. CDR1 is MNHNS, CDR2 SASEGT, per germline. Between the trimmed V and J ends, which lost 3 bases and 6 bases, there was a span of 11 bases. CDR3 DNA sequence: TGTGCCAGCAGTGATCCTAAGGAGGCTGAAGCTTTCTTT. Protein product: CASSDPKEAEAFF.

The rearrangement joins TRBV6-1 to TRBJ1-5; D unclear. Germline V gene sequence: CDR1 MNHNS, CDR2 SASEGT. The CDR3 length is 12 residues. The V end was cut by 8 bases, the J end by 3 bases, with 8 bases between. CDR3 DNA sequence: TGTGCCAGCCAACCCCCCAATCAGCCCCAGCATTTT. This codes for CASQPPNQPQHF.

About this clone: The same CDR3 also results from other DNA sequences found in this sample. V and J are TRBV19 and TRBJ1-1; 8 bases match TRBD1. The J segment lost 5 bases and the V segment lost 5 bases, leaving 4 bases of the junction unmatched. The length of the CDR3 is 13 residues. Germline V CDR1 and CDR2: LNHDA, SQIVND (reference sequence). CDR3 amino acids: CASSSQGGTEAFF. CDR3 nucleotide sequence: TGTGCCAGTAGTTCACAGGGGGGGACTGAAGCTTTCTTT.

The chain is built from TRBV5-4 and TRBJ2-1; D is unresolved. V lost 3 bases and J lost 0, with 16 bases in between. The CDR3 runs to 17 residues. Germline V gene lookup returns CDR1 SGHNT and CDR2 YYREEE (reference sequence). The CDR3 here is CASSSTTTISSYNEQFF. In nucleotides, the CDR3 is TGTGCCAGCAGCTCTACTACTACGATATCCTCCTACAATGAGCAGTTCTTC.

The table lists this clone with a count of one. V usage is TRBV5-1 and J usage is TRBJ2-7, with 10 bases identical to TRBD1. The CDR3 is 14 amino acids. After removal of 4 bases from V and 5 bases from J, the junction contained 6 bases not matched to a gene. Germline V gene lookup returns CDR1 SGHRS and CDR2 YFSETQ. CDR3 sequence (DNA): TGCGCCAGCAGCCCGGGGACAGGGGAAGACGAGCAGTACTTC. This sequence encodes CASSPGTGEDEQYF.

CDR3 nucleotides: TGTGCCAGCATGTTGGGAAAACTAGCGGGGAAGCAGTACTTC. Encoded protein: CASMLGKLAGKQYF. The chain is built from TRBV6-5 and TRBJ2-7, with TRBD2 matching over 10 bases. This CDR3 contains 14 residues. In germline, CDR1 is MNHEY, CDR2 SVGAGI. Trimming cost V 7 bases and J 8 bases; bases outside gene matches: 11.

V gene TRBV7-3 combines with J gene TRBJ1-1; 7 nucleotides align to TRBD1. Germline V gene lookup returns CDR1 SGHTA and CDR2 FQGTGA. V lost 5 bases to trimming and J lost 2 bases; unmatched junction nucleotides: 8. The CDR3 length is 15 residues. The DNA of the CDR3 is TGTGCCAGCAGCATCGACAGGGTCGACAACACTGAAGCTTTCTTT. This sequence encodes CASSIDRVDNTEAFF.

This chain connects TRBV30 to TRBJ2-3; D is perhaps TRBD2 (5 bases). This CDR3 has 13 residues. Germline V gene lookup returns CDR1 GTSNPN and CDR2 SVGIG (reference sequence). With 2 bases removed from V and 6 bases from J, the gap between germline ends came to 12 bases. The CDR3 here is CAWSTRTVDTQYF. The DNA of the CDR3 is TGTGCCTGGAGTACCCGGACTGTTGATACGCAGTATTTT.

The chain has TRBV2 and TRBJ2-1; no firm D call. The CDR3 contains 9 residues. Looked up from germline, CDR1 is SNHLY and CDR2 is FYNNEI. V dropped 11 bases and J dropped 4 bases, with 3 bases sitting between them. For the CDR3, the DNA is TGTGCCGTATACAATGAGCAGTTCTTC. It encodes CAVYNEQFF.

The genes are TRBV7-2 and TRBJ2-7, with 7 bases that match TRBD1. Germline-derived CDR1 and CDR2 are SGHTA and FQGNSA. There are 15 residues in the CDR3. V dropped 2 bases and J dropped 0; count of bases not matched to a gene: 4. The CDR3 bases are TGTGCCAGCAGCTTAACCGGGACAGACTCCTACGAGCAGTACTTC. Amino acids: CASSLTGTDSYEQYF.

This clone was recorded a few times. The rearrangement joins TRBV2 to TRBJ1-5; D may be TRBD1 (5 bases). V shed 7 bases and J shed 3 bases, with 13 bases lying between them. Germline lookup yields CDR1 SNHLY and CDR2 FYNNEI. The length of the CDR3 is 14 residues. The CDR3 is CASTEGRLNQPQHF. As DNA, the CDR3 is TGTGCCAGCACCGAGGGGCGGCTCAATCAGCCCCAGCATTTT. Variable domain in full (rest from reference TRBV2 and TRBJ1-5): EPEVTQTPSHQVTQMGQEVILRCVPISNHLYFYWYRQILGQKVEFLVSFYNNEISEKSEIFDDQFSVERPDGSNFTLKIRSTKLEDSAMYFCASTEGRLNQPQHFGDGTRLSIL.

The rearrangement links TRBV21-1 to TRBJ2-7; the table's TRBD1 call for D was not verified on the DNA. TRBV21-1 is a pseudogene segment. The CDR3 contains 16 residues. The CDR3 here is CASSKVARAKSSEQYF. The CDR3 nucleotides are TGTGCCAGCAGCAAAGTCGCCAGGGCCAAAAGTTCCGAGCAGTACTTC.

The table lists this clone with a count of one. The V call is TRBV6-1, the J call TRBJ2-5; TRBD2 matches 9 bases. The CDR3 spans 12 residues. CDR1 is MNHNS, CDR2 SASEGT, per germline. V gave up 11 bases and J gave up 7 bases; unmatched junction bases: 8. CDR3 sequence: CAGGTSKGTQYF. The CDR3, as DNA: TGTGCCGGTGGGACTAGCAAGGGGACCCAGTACTTC.

V is TRBV19 and J is TRBJ2-7, with D perhaps given as TRBD1 or TRBD2 (5 bases each). V dropped 5 bases and J dropped 2 bases, with 13 bases sitting between them. The CDR3 has 14 amino acids. The germline V gene has CDR1 LNHDA and CDR2 SQIVND (reference sequence). The CDR3 reads CASSGRDAPYEQYF. The CDR3 coding sequence is TGTGCCAGTAGTGGCCGGGACGCCCCCTACGAGCAGTACTTC. The full variable domain, with the rest looked up from reference TRBV19 and TRBJ2-7, is DGGITQSPKYLFRKEGQNVTLSCEQNLNHDAMYWYRQDPGQGLRLIYYSQIVNDFQKGDIAEGYSVSREKKESFPLTVTSAQKNPTAFYLCASSGRDAPYEQYFGPGTRLTVT.

Of note for this clone: Other nucleotide sequences in the sample specify the same CDR3. V and J are TRBV30 and TRBJ2-3; D not resolved. V lost 0 bases to trimming and J lost 4 bases, with 5 bases between them. The CDR3 spans 12 residues. The germline gives CDR1 GTSNPN, CDR2 SVGIG (reference sequence). In DNA form, the CDR3 reads TGTGCCTGGAGTGTAGGGTCAGATACGCAGTATTTT. The encoded protein is CAWSVGSDTQYF.

This clone showed up just once. The chain links TRBV28 to TRBJ1-2; D not resolved. The CDR3 has 15 residues. V was trimmed by 6 bases and J by 1 base, leaving 15 bases between them. The germline CDR1 and CDR2 sequences are MDHEN and SYDVKM. The chain's CDR3 is CASRTSLTLNYGYTF. CDR3 DNA: TGTGCCAGCAGAACGAGTCTGACACTTAACTATGGCTACACCTTC.

This chain links TRBV27 with TRBJ1-5; D is uncertain. The V end lost 3 bases, the J end lost 4 bases, and 7 bases lay between the germline ends. The CDR3 extends over 13 amino acids. The germline V gene has CDR1 MNHEY and CDR2 SMNVEV (reference sequence). This chain's CDR3 is CASSFRENQPQHF. The CDR3 DNA follows: TGTGCCAGCAGTTTTCGGGAAAATCAGCCCCAGCATTTT.

The rearrangement joins TRBV18 to TRBJ2-7, with a weak D call TRBD2 (5 bases). From germline, CDR1 is KGHSH and CDR2 LQKENI. The V end lost 6 bases, the J end lost 3 bases, and 18 bases lay between the germline ends. The length of the CDR3 is 15 residues. This CDR3 is CASSVRAVGGYEQYF. CDR3 coding DNA: TGTGCCAGCTCCGTACGGGCAGTTGGAGGCTACGAGCAGTACTTC.

The chain has TRBV27 and TRBJ2-6; D uncertain. This CDR3 is built from 18 residues. From germline, CDR1 is MNHEY and CDR2 SMNVEV (reference sequence). V lost 2 bases, J lost 0 bases, and 14 bases lay in between. CDR3 in DNA: TGTGCCAGCAGTTTAATCGGCCAGGCTGACTCTGGGGCCAACGTCCTGACTTTC. Its translation: CASSLIGQADSGANVLTF. Full variable domain (rest looked up from reference TRBV27 and TRBJ2-6): EAQVTQNPRYLITVTGKKLTVTCSQNMNHEYMSWYRQDPGLGLRQIYYSMNVEVTDKGDVPEGYKVSRKEKRNFPLILESPSPNQTSLYFCASSLIGQADSGANVLTFGAGSRLTVL.

Comment on this clone: A read error may account for a junction end that differs from germline. The sample contains more than one DNA sequence encoding this CDR3. This chain uses TRBV5-1 with TRBJ2-3; TRBD1 is a possible D gene (5 bases). The CDR3 is made up of 13 amino acids. Germline CDR1 and CDR2: SGHRS and YFSETQ. This CDR3 is CASSDQGTDTQYF. Written as DNA, the CDR3 is TGCGCCAGCAGCGACCAGGGCACGGATACGCAGTATTTT.